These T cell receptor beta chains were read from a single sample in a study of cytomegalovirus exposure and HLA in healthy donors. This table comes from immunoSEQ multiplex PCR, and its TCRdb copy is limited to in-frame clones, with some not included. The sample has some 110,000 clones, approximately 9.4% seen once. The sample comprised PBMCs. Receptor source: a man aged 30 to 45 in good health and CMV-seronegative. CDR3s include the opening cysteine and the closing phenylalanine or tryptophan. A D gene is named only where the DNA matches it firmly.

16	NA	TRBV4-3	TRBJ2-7	CASSQDLTSNLYEQYF
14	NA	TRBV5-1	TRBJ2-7	CASSLAGLAYEQYF
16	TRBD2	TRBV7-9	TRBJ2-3	CASSPRTSLVTDTQYF
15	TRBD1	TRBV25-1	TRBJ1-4	CASSDVQGSGEKLFF
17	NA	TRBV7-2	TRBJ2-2	CASSWLATSSGSGELFF
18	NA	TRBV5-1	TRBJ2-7	CASSLAYEAGGFPYEQYF
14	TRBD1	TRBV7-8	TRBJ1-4	CASSGTGINEKLFF
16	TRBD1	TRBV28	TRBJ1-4	CASSLGTAATNEKLFF
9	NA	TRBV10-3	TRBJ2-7	CAMLGGRVF
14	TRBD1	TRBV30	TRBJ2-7	CAWSSGTGGYEQYF
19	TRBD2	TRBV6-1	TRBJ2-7	CASSEAIRLAGSQSYEQYF
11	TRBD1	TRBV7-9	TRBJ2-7	CASSLGQRQYF
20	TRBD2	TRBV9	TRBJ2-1	CASSSTPGLAGEIPLDEQFF
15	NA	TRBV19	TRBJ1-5	CASIGVARGNQPQHF
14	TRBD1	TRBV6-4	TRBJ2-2	CASGTGGDTGELFF
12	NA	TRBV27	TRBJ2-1	CASSTSTSIQFF
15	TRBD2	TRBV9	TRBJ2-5	CASSEGSGTGETQYF
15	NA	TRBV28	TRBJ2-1	CASSLGGAPYNEQFF
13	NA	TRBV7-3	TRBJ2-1	CASSFPPRHEQFF
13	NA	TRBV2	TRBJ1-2	CASTPYSGGGYTF
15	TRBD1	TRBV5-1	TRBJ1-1	CASSPFRGMNTEAFF
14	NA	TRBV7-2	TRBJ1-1	CASSLQGRDTEAFF
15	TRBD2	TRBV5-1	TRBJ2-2	CASTIAGGHTGELFF
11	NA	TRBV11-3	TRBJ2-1	CASSLLNEQFF
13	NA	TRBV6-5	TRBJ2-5	CASSYQGQETQYF
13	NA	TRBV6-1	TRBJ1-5	CASIGTGSQPQHF
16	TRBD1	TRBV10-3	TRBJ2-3	CAISPGAVGGIHTQYF
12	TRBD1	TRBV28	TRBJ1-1	CASNRIGTGSFF
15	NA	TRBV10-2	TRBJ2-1	CASSEKESSYNEQFF
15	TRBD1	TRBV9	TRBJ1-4	CASSHSGQVNEKLFF
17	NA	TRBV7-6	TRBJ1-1	CASSLAVVRGRHTEAFF
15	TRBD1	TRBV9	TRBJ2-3	CASTQGQEYTDTQYF
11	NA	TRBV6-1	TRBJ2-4	CASSAENIQYF
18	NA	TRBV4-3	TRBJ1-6	CASSQDMPGPGDNSPLHF
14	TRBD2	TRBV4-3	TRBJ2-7	CASSPWEGSYEQYF
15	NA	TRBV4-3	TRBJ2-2	CASSQAGFGAGELFF
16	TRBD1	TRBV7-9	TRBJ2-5	CASSLGTGLYQETQYF
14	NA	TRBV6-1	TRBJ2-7	CASSVETGNDEQYF
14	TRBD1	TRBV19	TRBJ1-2	CASSPRTGGYGYTF
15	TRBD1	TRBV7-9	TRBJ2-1	CASSLLGTGLNEQFF
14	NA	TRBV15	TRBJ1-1	CATSRVSVNTEAFF
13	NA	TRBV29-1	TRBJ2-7	CSVERSRGYEQYF
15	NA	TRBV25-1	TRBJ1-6	CASRMGVSYNSPLHF
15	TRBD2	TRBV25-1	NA	CASSATSAGPHEQYF
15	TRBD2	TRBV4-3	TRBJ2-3	CASSQFSGVRDTQYF
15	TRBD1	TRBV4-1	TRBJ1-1	CASSHHPGQEPEAFF
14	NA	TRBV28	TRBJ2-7	CASSLAGMWSEQYF
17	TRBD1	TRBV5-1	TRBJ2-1	CASSSLQQGSSYNEQFF